A selection of T cell receptor beta chains follows, all from one sample in a study of graft-versus-host responses after intestinal transplantation. Measured with immunoSEQ multiplex PCR; TCRdb has only the in-frame clones, and not every one. The sample yields around 10,000 clones, approximately 33% seen once. This specimen consisted of alloreactive CD4+ T cells from a mixed lymphocyte reaction culture, obtained before transplantation. These receptor sequences come from a human patient who was an organ donor for intestinal transplantation. Both conserved end residues are part of each CDR3. A D gene is named only where the DNA matches it firmly. A row's size may be missing; if present it is once, few, many or a size class.

j_call: TRBJ1-2; v_call: TRBV5-6; clone_size: -; d_call: TRBD1; cdr3_length: 13; cdr3_aa: CASSWTGGYGYTF; cdr3_nt: TGTGCCAGCAGCTGGACAGGGGGCTATGGCTACACCTTC
j_call: TRBJ2-4; v_call: TRBV19; clone_size: -; d_call: -; cdr3_length: 15; cdr3_aa: CASSIWVAEKNIQYF; cdr3_nt: TGTGCCAGTAGTATCTGGGTAGCGGAAAAAAACATTCAGTACTTC
j_call: TRBJ2-6; v_call: TRBV19; clone_size: -; d_call: -; cdr3_length: 15; cdr3_aa: CASTHTGPGANVLTF; cdr3_nt: TGTGCCAGTACCCACACAGGGCCTGGGGCCAACGTCCTGACTTTC
j_call: TRBJ2-7; v_call: TRBV6-6; clone_size: few; d_call: TRBD1; cdr3_length: 13; cdr3_aa: CASSRQGSYEQYF; cdr3_nt: TGTGCCAGCAGTCGACAGGGCTCCTACGAGCAGTACTTC
j_call: TRBJ2-3; v_call: TRBV12-5; clone_size: few; d_call: -; cdr3_length: 15; cdr3_aa: CASGLSGDRRDTQYF; cdr3_nt: TGTGCTAGTGGTTTGTCGGGGGACCGGAGAGATACGCAGTATTTT
j_call: TRBJ1-6; v_call: TRBV5-1; clone_size: -; d_call: -; cdr3_length: 15; cdr3_aa: CASQRGSSYNSPLHF; cdr3_nt: TGCGCCAGCCAGAGGGGGAGCTCCTATAATTCACCCCTCCACTTT
j_call: TRBJ2-2; v_call: TRBV29-1; clone_size: few; d_call: -; cdr3_length: 15; cdr3_aa: CSVVGGASNTGELFF; cdr3_nt: TGCAGCGTTGTTGGAGGGGCGAGTAACACCGGGGAGCTGTTTTTT
j_call: TRBJ2-3; v_call: TRBV10-2; clone_size: -; d_call: TRBD1; cdr3_length: 13; cdr3_aa: CASSPGGAGTQYF; cdr3_nt: TGCGCCAGCTCTCCAGGGGGCGCGGGGACGCAGTATTTT
j_call: TRBJ1-1; v_call: TRBV27; clone_size: -; d_call: TRBD1; cdr3_length: 15; cdr3_aa: CASSSHRGQGTEAFF; cdr3_nt: TGTGCCAGCAGTTCTCACAGGGGGCAGGGCACTGAAGCTTTCTTT
j_call: TRBJ1-4; v_call: TRBV30; clone_size: -; d_call: -; cdr3_length: 14; cdr3_aa: CAWNDRRAGGELFF; cdr3_nt: TGTGCCTGGAATGACAGGCGCGCGGGGGGGGAACTGTTTTTT
j_call: TRBJ1-6; v_call: TRBV7-9; clone_size: -; d_call: -; cdr3_length: 15; cdr3_aa: CASSPSGVGNSPLHF; cdr3_nt: TGTGCCAGCAGCCCAAGCGGGGTTGGGAATTCACCCCTCCACTTT
j_call: TRBJ1-2; v_call: TRBV7-9; clone_size: few; d_call: -; cdr3_length: 14; cdr3_aa: CASSLLGRTYGYTF; cdr3_nt: TGTGCCAGCAGCTTACTGGGCAGGACTTATGGCTACACCTTC
j_call: TRBJ1-1; v_call: TRBV19; clone_size: -; d_call: -; cdr3_length: 21; cdr3_aa: CASSIGTGQRGYKRMNTEAFF; cdr3_nt: TGTGCCAGTAGTATAGGCACTGGACAGAGAGGATATAAAAGAATGAACACTGAAGCTTTCTTT
j_call: TRBJ2-5; v_call: TRBV9; clone_size: -; d_call: -; cdr3_length: 11; cdr3_aa: CASSPQETQYF; cdr3_nt: TGTGCCAGCAGCCCACAAGAGACCCAGTACTTC
j_call: TRBJ2-5; v_call: TRBV5-1; clone_size: -; d_call: TRBD2; cdr3_length: 14; cdr3_aa: CATSSGGTQETQYF; cdr3_nt: TGCGCCACTTCGAGCGGGGGGACCCAAGAGACCCAGTACTTC
j_call: TRBJ2-7; v_call: TRBV6-5; clone_size: few; d_call: TRBD1; cdr3_length: 15; cdr3_aa: CASSYSKGGLQEQYF; cdr3_nt: TGTGCCAGCAGTTACTCGAAAGGGGGCTTGCAAGAGCAGTACTTC